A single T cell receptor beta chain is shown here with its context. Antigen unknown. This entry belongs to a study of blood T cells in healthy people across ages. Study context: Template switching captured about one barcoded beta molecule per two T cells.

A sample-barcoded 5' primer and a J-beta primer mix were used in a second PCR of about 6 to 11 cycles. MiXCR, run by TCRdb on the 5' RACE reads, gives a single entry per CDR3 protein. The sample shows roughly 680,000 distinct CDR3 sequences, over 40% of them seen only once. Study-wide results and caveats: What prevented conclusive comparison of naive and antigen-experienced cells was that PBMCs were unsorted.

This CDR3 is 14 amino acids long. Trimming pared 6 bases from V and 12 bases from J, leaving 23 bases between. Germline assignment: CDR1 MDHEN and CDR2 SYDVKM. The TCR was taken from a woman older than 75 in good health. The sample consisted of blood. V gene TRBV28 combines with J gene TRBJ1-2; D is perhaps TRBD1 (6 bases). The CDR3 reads CASRLPGAARGHTF. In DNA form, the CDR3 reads TGTGCCAGCAGACTACCAGGGGCGGCGCGCGGCCACACCTTC.